This T cell receptor (beta chain) was sequenced in a study of control samples from healthy donors and cancer patients. Trimming removed 5 bases at V and 4 bases at J, with 10 bases between. The CDR3 loop spans 13 amino acids. The V gene's germline CDR1 is SGHTA and CDR2 FQGTGA. Repertoires were generated with immunoSEQ multiplex PCR, while TCRdb's copy carries only in-frame clones and drops some. In the table there are some 64,000 clones, about nine tenths of which are singletons. The chain carries TRBV7-3 and TRBJ2-3; TRBD2 is a possible D gene (5 bases). The material sequenced was PBMCs. The origin of this receptor is a woman in her forties or fifties with colorectal cancer. The DNA of the CDR3 is TGTGCCAGCAGCCCACCGCGGGCAGATACGCAGTATTTT. Protein sequence: CASSPPRADTQYF.